The clone carrying this T cell receptor beta chain was observed a handful of times. Antigen: not known. These data originate in a study of beta chain features in type 1 diabetes. Study conclusions and caveats: Moderate but significant shortening of TCRB CDR3s was recorded in all four CD4+ subsets from Type 1 diabetes patients.

Investigators reverse transcribed all isolated RNA, so they sequenced expressed TCRB transcripts. Using immunoSEQ multiplex PCR, the repertoire was profiled, and TCRdb retains in-frame clones only, with some absent. The sample yields some 290,000 clones, 20% to 25% seen once. The sample comprised naive CD4+ T cells from blood. The source of this sequence is a woman aged 25 to 39 with type 1 diabetes.

The CDR3 nucleotides are TGTGCCAGCAGCTCAATCCAGGGCCGGCCGAACACTGAAGCTTTCTTT. Translated, it gives CASSSIQGRPNTEAFF. The rearrangement uses TRBV11-2 and TRBJ1-1, with a tentative D call TRBD1 (5 bases). Germline V gene sequence: CDR1 SGHAT, CDR2 FQNNGV. This CDR3 region has 16 residues. Trimming shortened V by 4 bases and J by 1 base, and 16 bases separated the two germline ends. The complete variable domain, with remaining parts taken from reference TRBV11-2 and TRBJ1-1, reads EAGVAQSPRYKIIEKRQSVAFWCNPISGHATLYWYQQILGQGPKLLIQFQNNGVVDDSQLPKDRFSAERLKGVDSTLKIQPAKLEDSAVYLCASSSIQGRPNTEAFFGQGTRLTVV.